The following is a TCR beta chain sequence with its context. Its antigen remains unknown. This sample was included in a study of shared clonotypes between healthy human individuals. Study-wide results and limits: Between several donors, naive CD4 clonotypes were shared at a level of about 5%.

The V gene's germline CDR1 is LGHNT and CDR2 FRNRAP. The CDR3 is made up of 14 amino acids. Trimming removed 5 bases from V and 4 bases from J; junction bases left unmatched: 6. Naive-designated CD8 cells lacked CD45RO, were positively enriched for CCR7, and omitted terminally differentiated effector memory CD45RA+ cells. Several immunoSEQ plates held equal portions of the genomic DNA taken from each subset. Clones were sequenced by immunoSEQ multiplex PCR, and TCRdb holds only the in-frame ones, with some missing. The data contain roughly 2.1 million clones, about 93% of them singletons. The chain couples TRBV12-5 to TRBJ2-5; 8 nucleotides align to TRBD1. The sequence was collected from a man aged 18 to 35 in good health. Some clones in this sample may be carry-over from other donors' samples. The sequenced material came from naive CD8+ T cells from PBMCs. CDR3 sequence (DNA): TGTGCTAGTGGTCTAGGGACAGGCGGAGAGACCCAGTACTTC. It codes for CASGLGTGGETQYF.